This TCR beta chain was identified during a study of blood T cells in healthy people across ages. This clonotype was detected a few times. A second about 6 to 11 cycle PCR used barcoded and J-beta primers. TCRdb re-derived calls from the 5' RACE reads in MiXCR, one entry per CDR3 protein. Seen here are approximately 690,000 distinct CDR3 sequences, approximately 40% observed once, and the top ten hold 30%. The sequence was obtained from an elderly man in good health. Sample: blood.

CDR3 nucleotide sequence: TGTGCCAGCGGGACAGGGTGGGAAAAACTGTTTTTT. It codes for CASGTGWEKLFF. The chain is built from TRBV6-1 and TRBJ1-4, with 9 bases lining up with TRBD1. V lost 8 bases and J lost 8; bases outside the gene matches: 3. CDR1 is MNHNS, CDR2 SASEGT, per germline. The CDR3 runs 12 residues.